These T cell receptor beta chains were read from a single sample in a study of blood T cells in healthy people across ages. MiXCR was run by TCRdb on the 5' RACE reads, yielding one entry per CDR3 protein. Of some 880,000 distinct CDR3 sequences listed, roughly 34% were seen once; the top ten hold under 15%. The sequenced sample consisted of blood. The receptors shown here come from a man aged 18 to 29 in good health. Both conserved end residues are part of each CDR3. D genes are given only for firm matches. Clone size is shown for a subset of rows, as once, few, many or a class of expanded clone.

clone size	V gene	D gene	CDR3 length	J gene	CDR3 DNA	CDR3 protein
.	TRBV6-2/TRBV6-3	TRBD2	14	TRBJ2-3	TGTGCCAGCACGACTAGCGGGCGCACAGATACGCAGTATTTT	CASTTSGRTDTQYF
few	TRBV12-3/TRBV12-4	TRBD1	17	TRBJ1-3	TGTGCCAGCAGCCCTTACAGGGGCCGGATCTCTGGAAACACCATATATTTT	CASSPYRGRISGNTIYF
.	TRBV9	.	15	TRBJ2-3	TGTGCCAGCAGCGTTAACAGGGATGTGAGAGATACGCAGTATTTT	CASSVNRDVRDTQYF
.	TRBV12-3/TRBV12-4	.	14	TRBJ1-2	TGTGCCAGCAGTTCCGGCGGGACAAATGATGGCTACACCTTC	CASSSGGTNDGYTF
many	TRBV12-3/TRBV12-4	.	16	TRBJ2-1	TGTGCCAGCAGCCTTCTTTCCGGCCTCTCCTACAATGAGCAGTTCTTC	CASSLLSGLSYNEQFF
many	TRBV20-1	TRBD2	17	TRBJ2-3	TGCAGTGCTAGAGATCCAGCGGGGGCTCGGGGTACAGATACGCAGTATTTT	CSARDPAGARGTDTQYF
few	TRBV4-2	.	14	TRBJ1-2	TGTGCCAGCAGCCGAAACCAGGGTAGCTATGGCTACACCTTC	CASSRNQGSYGYTF
few	TRBV2	TRBD1	15	TRBJ2-7	TGTGCCAGCAGTTCCGGGACAGGGACCTACAATGAGCAGTACTTC	CASSSGTGTYNEQYF
few	TRBV5-6	.	16	TRBJ1-6	TGTGCCAGCAGCCCCCGTGAAGGGACCTATAATTCACCCCTCCACTTT	CASSPREGTYNSPLHF
.	TRBV20-1	.	16	TRBJ2-5	TGCAGTGCAACCTCCCCCCGAGGGGCGCAGGGGGAGACCCAGTACTTC	CSATSPRGAQGETQYF
.	TRBV24-1	.	15	TRBJ2-2	TGTGCCACCAGTGCTGGGGCCGAGTCGGCCGGGGAGCTGTTTTTT	CATSAGAESAGELFF
few	TRBV20-1	TRBD1	14	TRBJ1-5	TGCAGTGCTAGTACAGGGGGCCACCCCGAGCCCCAGCATTTT	CSASTGGHPEPQHF
once	TRBV20-1	.	13	TRBJ1-1	TGCAGTGCTAGAGTGGCAGGCACTTCGGAAGCTTTCTTT	CSARVAGTSEAFF
.	TRBV4-2	.	15	TRBJ1-5	TGTGCCAGCAGCCGCCGGACAGATAGCAATCAGCCCCAGCATTTT	CASSRRTDSNQPQHF
many	TRBV6-2/TRBV6-3	.	13	TRBJ1-1	TGTGCCAGCAACTTACAGGGCTCGACTGAAGCTTTCTTT	CASNLQGSTEAFF
few	TRBV27	.	15	TRBJ2-6	TGTGCCAGCAGTTTAGTATATTCTGGGGCCAACGTCCTGACTTTC	CASSLVYSGANVLTF
.	TRBV12-3/TRBV12-4	.	12	TRBJ1-1	TGTGCCAGCAGTCCTATAGCGGCTGAAGCTTTCTTT	CASSPIAAEAFF
few	TRBV3-1	.	14	TRBJ2-3	TGTGCCAGCAGCCACGGGCAGGCCACAGATACGCAGTATTTT	CASSHGQATDTQYF
.	TRBV12-3/TRBV12-4	.	15	TRBJ2-1	TGTGCCAGCAGTCCCTTTACGAGCTCCTACAATGAGCAGTTCTTC	CASSPFTSSYNEQFF
few	TRBV7-9	.	17	TRBJ1-2	TGTGCCAGCAGCTTAGCGACAACAGCGACTTTTAACTATGGCTACACCTTC	CASSLATTATFNYGYTF
.	TRBV6-2/TRBV6-3	.	13	TRBJ2-4	TGTGCCAGTACGCAGACAGCTGCAGACATTCAGTACTTC	CASTQTAADIQYF
few	TRBV12-3/TRBV12-4	TRBD2	16	TRBJ2-7	TGTGCCAGCAGGTCTAGCGGGGGCCTCTCCTACAATGAGCAGTACTTC	CASRSSGGLSYNEQYF
once	TRBV7-2	.	13	TRBJ2-7	TGTGCCAGCAGCTCACAAAGTGTCTACGAGCAGTACTTC	CASSSQSVYEQYF
few	TRBV12-3/TRBV12-4	.	11	TRBJ1-1	TGTGCCAGCAGTTACCAAGGTGAAGCTTTCTTT	CASSYQGEAFF
many	TRBV4-3	.	14	TRBJ2-3	TGCGCCAGCAGCCAAGATGTCAGCACAGATACGCAGTATTTT	CASSQDVSTDTQYF
.	TRBV6-2/TRBV6-3	TRBD1	16	TRBJ1-5	TGTGCCAGCAGTCACCCGGGACAGGGCCACAATCAGCCCCAGCATTTT	CASSHPGQGHNQPQHF
.	TRBV6-5	.	13	TRBJ1-2	TGTGCCAGCAGCTCCGGGGATAACTATGGCTACACCTTC	CASSSGDNYGYTF
.	TRBV5-1	.	13	TRBJ1-1	TGCGCCAGCAGCAATACAGGGTTCACTGAAGCTTTCTTT	CASSNTGFTEAFF
few	TRBV12-3/TRBV12-4	.	15	TRBJ1-2	TGTGCCAGCAGTTTGAGCGGGGAAGCTAACTATGGCTACACCTTC	CASSLSGEANYGYTF
few	TRBV29-1	.	13	TRBJ2-2	TGCAGCGTTGAAAGGGAGAACACCGGGGAGCTGTTTTTT	CSVERENTGELFF
few	TRBV6-2/TRBV6-3	TRBD2	19	TRBJ2-4	TGTGCCAGCACCACGCGGCAGGCGGGGGACTCCCTAGCCAAAAACATTCAGTACTTC	CASTTRQAGDSLAKNIQYF
.	TRBV5-1	TRBD1	15	TRBJ2-7	TGCGCCAGCAGCCCGGGACAGCCGAGCTCCTACGAGCAGTACTTC	CASSPGQPSSYEQYF
few	TRBV6-2/TRBV6-3	.	16	TRBJ2-5	TGTGCCAGCAGTAAAGATCCATCCCTCGTAGACAATGAGCAGTACTTC	CASSKDPSLVDNEQYF
few	TRBV12-3/TRBV12-4	TRBD1	15	TRBJ1-5	TGTGCCAGCACCGACAGGGCAGAGGGCAATCAGCCCCAGCATTTT	CASTDRAEGNQPQHF
.	TRBV28	.	16	TRBJ1-1	TGTGCCAGCAGTATCGCTTCGGACACCATTAACACTGAAGCTTTCTTT	CASSIASDTINTEAFF
.	TRBV5-1	TRBD1	16	TRBJ1-2	TGCGCCAGCACGCATGATTGGACAGGGAATGGCTATGGCTACACCTTC	CASTHDWTGNGYGYTF
once	TRBV12-3/TRBV12-4	.	13	TRBJ2-7	TGTGCCAGCAGTTTCCGCCAGAACTACGAGCAGTACTTC	CASSFRQNYEQYF
.	TRBV6-5	.	13	TRBJ2-7	TGTGCCAGCAGTGATTCGCAGGGATACGAGCAGTACTTC	CASSDSQGYEQYF
.	TRBV30	.	12	TRBJ1-1	TGTGCCTGGAGTGGCGACAAGGGGGAGGCTTTCTTT	CAWSGDKGEAFF
few	TRBV4-1	.	14	TRBJ1-1	TGCGCCAGCAGCCAAGGTATGGGGAACACTGAAGCTTTCTTT	CASSQGMGNTEAFF
few	TRBV24-1	.	14	TRBJ2-1	TGTGCCACCAGTGATTTAGGCAGATACAATGAGCAGTTCTTC	CATSDLGRYNEQFF
.	TRBV4-1	.	17	TRBJ2-4	TGCGCCTGCAGCCAAGAAATAGAGGGACTAGCCAAAAACATTCAGTACTTC	CACSQEIEGLAKNIQYF
.	TRBV12-3/TRBV12-4	TRBD1	17	TRBJ2-1	TGTACCAGCAGTTTAGGTCGGACAGGGAAGGTCAACAATGAGCAGTTCTTC	CTSSLGRTGKVNNEQFF
.	TRBV2	TRBD1	15	TRBJ2-5	TGTGCCAGCAGTGAAGGGACAGGTAGCCAAGAGACCCAGTACTTC	CASSEGTGSQETQYF